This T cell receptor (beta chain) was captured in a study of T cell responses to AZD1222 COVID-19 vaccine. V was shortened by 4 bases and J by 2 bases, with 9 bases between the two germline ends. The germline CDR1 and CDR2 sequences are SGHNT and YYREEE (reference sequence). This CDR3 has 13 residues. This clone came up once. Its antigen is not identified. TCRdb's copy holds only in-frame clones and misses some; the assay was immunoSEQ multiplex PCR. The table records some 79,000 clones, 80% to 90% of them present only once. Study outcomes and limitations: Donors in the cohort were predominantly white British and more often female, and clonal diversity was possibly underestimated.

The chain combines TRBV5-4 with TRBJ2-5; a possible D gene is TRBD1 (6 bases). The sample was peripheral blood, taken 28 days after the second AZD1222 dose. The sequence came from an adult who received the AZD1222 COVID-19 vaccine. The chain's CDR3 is CASSRTEQETQYF. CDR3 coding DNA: TGTGCCAGCAGCCGGACAGAACAAGAGACCCAGTACTTC.